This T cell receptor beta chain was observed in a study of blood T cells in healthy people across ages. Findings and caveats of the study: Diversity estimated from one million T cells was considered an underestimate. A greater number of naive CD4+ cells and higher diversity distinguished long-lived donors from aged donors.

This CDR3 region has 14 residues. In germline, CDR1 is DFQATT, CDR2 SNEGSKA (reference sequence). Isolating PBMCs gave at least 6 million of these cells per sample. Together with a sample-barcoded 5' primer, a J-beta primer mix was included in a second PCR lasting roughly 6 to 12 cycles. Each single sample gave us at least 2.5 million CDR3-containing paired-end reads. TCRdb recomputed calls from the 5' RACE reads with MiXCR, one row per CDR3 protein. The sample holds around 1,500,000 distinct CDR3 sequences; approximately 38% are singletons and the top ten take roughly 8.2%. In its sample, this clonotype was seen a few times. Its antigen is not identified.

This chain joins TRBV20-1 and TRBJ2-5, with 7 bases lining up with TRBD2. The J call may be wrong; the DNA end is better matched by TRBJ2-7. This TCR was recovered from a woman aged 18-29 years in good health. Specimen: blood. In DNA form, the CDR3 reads TGCAGTGCTAGAGATCCTACTAGCGACCACGAGCAGTACTTC. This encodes CSARDPTSDHEQYF.